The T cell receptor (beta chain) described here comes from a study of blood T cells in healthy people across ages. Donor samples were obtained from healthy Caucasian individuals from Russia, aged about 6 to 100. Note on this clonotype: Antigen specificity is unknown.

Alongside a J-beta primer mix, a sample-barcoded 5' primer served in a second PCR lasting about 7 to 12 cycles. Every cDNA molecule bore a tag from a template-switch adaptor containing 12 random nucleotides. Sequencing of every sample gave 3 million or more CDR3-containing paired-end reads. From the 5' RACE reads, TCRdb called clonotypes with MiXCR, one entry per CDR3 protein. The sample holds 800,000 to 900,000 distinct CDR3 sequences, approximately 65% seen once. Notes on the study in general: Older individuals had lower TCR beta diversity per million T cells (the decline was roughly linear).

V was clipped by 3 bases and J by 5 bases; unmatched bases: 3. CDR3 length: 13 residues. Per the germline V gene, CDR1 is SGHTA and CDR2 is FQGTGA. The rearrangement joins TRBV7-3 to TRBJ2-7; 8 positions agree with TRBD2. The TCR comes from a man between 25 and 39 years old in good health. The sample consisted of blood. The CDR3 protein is CASSLGLGDEQYF. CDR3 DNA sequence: TGTGCCAGCAGCTTGGGACTAGGTGACGAGCAGTACTTC.